This T cell receptor beta chain was recovered during a study of vaccination and CD4 T cells after COVID-19. Treatment defined: approximately 11-day PBMC culture with coronavirus spike peptide pools or control peptides (ViraFEST assay). Alongside approximately 11 IU/ml IL-2 and about 9.1 ug/ml peptide pools, PBMCs were cultured at a few million per well. In germline, CDR1 is DFQATT, CDR2 SNEGSKA (reference sequence). This CDR3 region has 13 residues. Trimming at V came to 6 bases and at J to 4 bases, leaving 5 bases not matched to a gene. Broader study findings: Reactive clonotype counts went from median roughly 19 after infection to about 38 after vaccination, nonsignificantly.

Cultured CD4+ T-cell DNA underwent Oncomine TCR Beta short-read sequencing. The genomic DNA was obtained from cultured CD4+ T cells by extraction with the QIAamp micro DNA kit. MiXCR, applied by TCRdb to the PCR reads, yields one record per CDR3 protein. The repertoire holds around 22,000 distinct CDR3 sequences, with 30% to 35% as singletons. This clonotype was seen only a few times. Its cognate antigen is unknown. The genes are TRBV20-1 and TRBJ2-1; 8 bases line up with TRBD1. This TCR was sampled from a human donor with COVID-19. Sequencing was carried out using cultured CD4+ T cells from blood. The CDR3: CSAEWDRYNEQFF. The CDR3 DNA is TGCAGTGCGGAGTGGGACAGGTACAATGAGCAGTTCTTC.